The entry below describes one TCR beta chain. This record comes from a study of blood T cell repertoires in COVID-19. Study summary: Collection of acute and convalescent COVID-19 samples took place in the United States, Italy and Spain. In each case, the material was cDNA or gDNA derived from T cells, B-cell-depleted T cells, or PBMCs.

Methods used by the authors: The assay estimated nucleated cells by amplifying reference gene primers. Libraries were prepared by immunoSEQ multiplex PCR; TCRdb keeps only in-frame clonotypes and omits some of them. Clonal size and the V and J genes are those of that table, whereas D and trimming came from the DNA. The repertoire holds about 210,000 clones, with about nine tenths as singletons. Trimming removed 6 bases from V and 5 bases from J, with 16 bases in between. CDR3 length: 14 amino acids. Germline V lookup: CDR1 SGHRS, CDR2 YFSETQ. The sequence was obtained from a woman in her sixties or seventies with acute or convalescent COVID-19. Sequencing was carried out using peripheral blood. The chain has TRBV5-1 and TRBJ2-3; a weak D match, TRBD2 (6 bases). The CDR3 region is CASKIQGGLDTQYF. DNA for the CDR3: TGCGCCAGCAAGATTCAAGGAGGGTTAGATACGCAGTATTTT.